A selection of T cell receptor beta chains follows, all from one sample in a study of blood T cell repertoires in COVID-19. TCRdb's copy holds only in-frame clones and misses some; the assay was immunoSEQ multiplex PCR. The sample lists 150,000 to 200,000 clones, over 80% occurring once. The sequenced material came from peripheral blood. These receptors all come from a man aged 25-45 years with COVID-19, enrolled during active disease. Both conserved end residues are part of each CDR3. The order of the fields is D gene, clone size, J gene, V gene, CDR3 protein, CDR3 DNA. A D gene is named only where the DNA matches it firmly. For some rows the clone size is stated as once, few or many, or as a class when expanded; others skip it.

.	.	TRBJ2-6	TRBV30	CAWSPLRGIPGANVLTF	TGTGCCTGGAGCCCTTTACGAGGCATACCTGGGGCCAACGTCCTGACTTTC
.	.	TRBJ1-2	TRBV18	CASSPPRTELDGYTF	TGTGCCAGCTCACCACCCCGGACAGAATTAGATGGCTACACCTTC
.	.	TRBJ2-5	TRBV12-3/TRBV12-4	CASSPLVEETQYF	TGTGCCAGCAGCCCACTAGTAGAAGAGACCCAGTACTTC
.	.	TRBJ1-1	TRBV6-5	CASREGLNTEAFF	TGTGCCAGCAGGGAGGGATTGAACACTGAAGCTTTCTTT
.	.	TRBJ1-1	TRBV6-5	CASSYDGASTEAFF	TGTGCCAGCAGTTACGATGGGGCGAGCACTGAAGCTTTCTTT
TRBD1	.	TRBJ2-7	TRBV19	CASRPGQDGSYEQYF	TGTGCCAGTAGACCGGGACAGGATGGCTCCTACGAGCAGTACTTC
.	.	TRBJ1-5	TRBV21-1	CASSKRILTGIEGNQPQHF	TGTGCCAGCAGCAAAAGAATACTGACAGGAATAGAAGGCAATCAGCCCCAGCATTTT
.	once	TRBJ1-1	TRBV18	CASSESNMNTEAFF	TGTGCCAGCTCGGAGTCTAATATGAACACTGAAGCTTTCTTT
TRBD2	few	TRBJ2-5	TRBV14	CASSQKTGGGTQYF	TGTGCCAGCAGCCAAAAAACGGGCGGGGGGACCCAGTACTTC
.	once	TRBJ1-2	TRBV9	CASSVGAATLYGYTF	TGTGCCAGCAGCGTAGGGGCCGCGACCCTTTATGGCTACACCTTC
TRBD1	.	TRBJ1-2	TRBV4-3	CASSLTRDSLRDGYTF	TGCGCCAGCAGCCTCACCCGGGACAGCCTACGGGATGGCTACACCTTC
.	.	TRBJ2-3	TRBV20-1	CSASLLADRTDTQYF	TGCAGTGCTAGTTTACTAGCTGATCGCACAGATACGCAGTATTTT
.	.	TRBJ1-5	TRBV19	CASSMYLGGHQPQHF	TGTGCCAGTAGTATGTATTTGGGAGGGCATCAGCCCCAGCATTTT
.	.	TRBJ1-1	TRBV18	CASSPGSRSTEAFF	TGTGCCAGCTCACCGGGTTCCAGGTCCACTGAAGCTTTCTTT
TRBD2	.	TRBJ2-7	TRBV7-6	CASSLAPLAGSFPYEQYF	TGTGCCAGCAGCTTAGCGCCACTAGCGGGGTCCTTCCCCTACGAGCAGTACTTC
.	.	TRBJ2-3	TRBV18	CASSPPQGFTDTQYF	TGTGCCAGCTCACCACCCCAGGGGTTCACAGATACGCAGTATTTT
TRBD1	.	TRBJ2-1	TRBV28	CASSSGTGYNEQFF	TGTGCCAGCAGTTCCGGGACAGGCTACAATGAGCAGTTCTTC
.	.	TRBJ2-5	TRBV25-1	CASSESESRAQYF	TGTGCCAGCAGTGAATCAGAGTCCAGGGCCCAGTACTTC
TRBD1	once	TRBJ2-1	TRBV28	CASSSPGGRDNEQFF	TGTGCCAGCAGTTCCCCAGGGGGTCGGGACAATGAGCAGTTCTTC
.	.	TRBJ2-1	TRBV6-2/TRBV6-3	CASSYQDYNEQFF	TGTGCCAGCAGTTACCAGGACTACAATGAGCAGTTCTTC
.	.	TRBJ1-2	TRBV15	CATSRDFGGISIYGYTF	TGTGCCACCAGCAGAGATTTCGGGGGAATCTCTATTTATGGCTACACCTTC
TRBD2	.	TRBJ2-3	TRBV5-1	CASSLAPRETDTQYF	TGCGCCAGCAGCTTGGCCCCGCGGGAGACAGATACGCAGTATTTT
TRBD2	.	TRBJ2-1	TRBV28	CASSLLTSAGEQFF	TGTGCCAGCAGCTTGCTCACTAGCGCGGGCGAGCAGTTCTTC
TRBD1	.	TRBJ1-2	TRBV12-3/TRBV12-4	CASSFSGGGYTF	TGTGCCAGCAGTTTTTCAGGGGGTGGCTACACCTTC
.	.	TRBJ1-2	TRBV2	CASSVDTNYGYTF	TGTGCCAGCAGTGTGGACACTAACTATGGCTACACCTTC
.	.	TRBJ1-5	TRBV5-6	CASSLGQENNQPQHF	TGTGCCAGCAGCTTGGGACAGGAGAACAATCAGCCCCAGCATTTT
.	.	TRBJ1-3	TRBV3-1/TRBV3-2	CASSQDLRLYGNTIYF	TGTGCCAGCAGCCAAGATCTGAGATTATATGGAAACACCATATATTTT
TRBD1	.	TRBJ1-2	TRBV7-9	CASSLMTGGYGYTF	TGTGCCAGCAGCTTAATGACAGGGGGCTATGGCTACACCTTC
TRBD1	.	TRBJ1-5	TRBV4-3	CASSQGTGGGNQPQHF	TGCGCCAGCAGCCAAGGGACAGGGGGCGGCAATCAGCCCCAGCATTTT
.	.	TRBJ1-1	TRBV9	CASSVEEGTEAFF	TGTGCCAGCAGCGTAGAGGAGGGAACTGAAGCTTTCTTT
TRBD1	many	TRBJ1-5	TRBV28	CASSWTGTNQPQHF	TGTGCCAGCAGTTGGACAGGGACCAATCAGCCCCAGCATTTT
TRBD1	.	TRBJ2-5	TRBV5-4	CASSTFFGDSQETQYF	TGTGCCAGCAGCACCTTTTTCGGGGACAGCCAAGAGACCCAGTACTTC
.	.	TRBJ1-1	TRBV2	CASRQDRNTEAFF	TGTGCCAGCAGACAGGACAGGAACACTGAAGCTTTCTTT
TRBD2	.	TRBJ2-5	TRBV19	CATSWGGQETQYF	TGTGCCACCAGTTGGGGGGGGCAAGAGACCCAGTACTTC
TRBD2	.	TRBJ2-3	TRBV4-2	CASSPGLAGGQADTQYF	TGTGCCAGCAGCCCGGGACTAGCGGGGGGGCAGGCAGATACGCAGTATTTT
.	.	TRBJ1-2	TRBV5-4	CASSSKRTNYGYTF	TGTGCCAGCAGCTCAAAGAGGACAAACTATGGCTACACCTTC
.	.	TRBJ1-2	TRBV3-1/TRBV3-2	CASSQDAQTGTYGYTF	TGTGCCAGCAGCCAAGACGCCCAGACAGGAACCTATGGCTACACCTTC
TRBD1	.	TRBJ2-1	TRBV9	CASSVAELWTGGNEQFF	TGTGCCAGCAGCGTAGCTGAACTGTGGACAGGAGGCAATGAGCAGTTCTTC
.	.	TRBJ2-7	TRBV27	CASSVPMVLGHYEQYF	TGTGCCAGCAGTGTCCCTATGGTCCTAGGTCACTACGAGCAGTACTTC
.	once	TRBJ1-1	TRBV2	CASSVPVSGGLNTEAFF	TGTGCCAGCAGTGTTCCGGTTTCGGGGGGCCTGAACACTGAAGCTTTCTTT
TRBD1	.	TRBJ1-2	TRBV5-1	CASSLRSSGGYGYTF	TGCGCCAGCAGCTTGAGGTCGTCAGGGGGCTATGGCTACACCTTC
.	.	TRBJ1-1	TRBV19	CASSTERGGTEAFF	TGTGCCAGTAGTACGGAGAGGGGGGGGACTGAAGCTTTCTTT
TRBD1	.	TRBJ2-3	TRBV12-3/TRBV12-4	CASTGGKDTQYF	TGTGCCAGCACAGGGGGTAAAGATACGCAGTATTTT
.	.	TRBJ1-1	TRBV27	CASSLRERWTEAFF	TGTGCCAGCAGTCTGAGGGAAAGATGGACTGAAGCTTTCTTT
TRBD2	.	TRBJ2-3	TRBV7-9	CASSLGLAGGPNTDTQYF	TGTGCCAGCAGCTTAGGACTAGCGGGGGGGCCTAACACAGATACGCAGTATTTT
TRBD1	.	TRBJ2-7	TRBV25-1	CASSERSGTGGYEQYF	TGTGCCAGCAGTGAGCGTTCCGGGACAGGGGGTTACGAGCAGTACTTC
.	.	TRBJ1-4	TRBV12-3/TRBV12-4	CASSQRGNEKLFF	TGTGCCAGCAGTCAGAGAGGGAATGAAAAACTGTTTTTT
TRBD2	many	TRBJ2-7	TRBV7-2	CASSELAGVDEQYF	TGTGCCAGCAGCGAGCTAGCGGGAGTTGACGAGCAGTACTTC
TRBD1	.	TRBJ2-7	TRBV2	CASSNRGYEQYF	TGTGCCAGCTCCAACAGGGGCTACGAGCAGTACTTC
.	.	TRBJ1-4	TRBV19	CASRAGVTSNEKLFF	TGTGCCAGTAGGGCAGGCGTCACCTCTAATGAAAAACTGTTTTTT
TRBD1	.	TRBJ2-5	TRBV27	CASSWRGQGLETQYF	TGTGCCAGCAGTTGGAGGGGACAGGGATTAGAGACCCAGTACTTC